This T cell receptor beta chain was captured by sequencing in a study of graft-versus-host responses after intestinal transplantation. Across the whole study: All recipients were given anti-thymocyte globulin induction, and tacrolimus and steroids were then administered for 2 to 3 years. Findings of the study overall: Early after transplant, HvG declines were associated with peak levels of circulating GvH clones.

The protocol was immunoSEQ multiplex PCR, while the TCRdb copy is restricted to in-frame clones and leaves out a portion. The repertoire has about 120,000 clones, over 85% of them found once; the top ten carry 0.095% to 0.15%. Worth noting for this clone: Antigen: not known.

Germline V gene lookup returns CDR1 SGHRS and CDR2 YFSETQ. Losses at the gene ends were 2 bases for V and 8 bases for J; bases not matched to a gene: 12. CDR3 length: 16 residues. The J gene is TRBJ2-1, the V gene TRBV5-1, with 8 positions matching TRBD2. Source: unstimulated CD4+ T cells sorted from spleen or lymph node cells, taken before intestinal transplant. This TCR was recovered from a human donor who received an intestinal transplant. The CDR3 is CASSFESSGYRDEQFF. CDR3 in DNA: TGCGCCAGCAGCTTCGAATCTAGCGGGTACCGGGATGAGCAGTTCTTC.